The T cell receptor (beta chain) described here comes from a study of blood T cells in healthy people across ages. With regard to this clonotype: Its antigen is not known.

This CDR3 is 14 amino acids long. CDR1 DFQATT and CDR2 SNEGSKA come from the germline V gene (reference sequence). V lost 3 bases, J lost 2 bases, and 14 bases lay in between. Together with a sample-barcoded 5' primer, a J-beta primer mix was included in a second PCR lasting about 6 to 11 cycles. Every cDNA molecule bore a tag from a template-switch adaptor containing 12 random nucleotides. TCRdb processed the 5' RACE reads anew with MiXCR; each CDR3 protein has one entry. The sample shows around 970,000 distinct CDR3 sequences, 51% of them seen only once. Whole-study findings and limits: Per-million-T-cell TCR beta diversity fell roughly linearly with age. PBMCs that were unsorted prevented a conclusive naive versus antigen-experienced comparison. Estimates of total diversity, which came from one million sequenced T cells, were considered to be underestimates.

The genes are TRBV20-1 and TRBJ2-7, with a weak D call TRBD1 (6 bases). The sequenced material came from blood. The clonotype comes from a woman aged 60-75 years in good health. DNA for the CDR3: TGCAGTGCTAGCGACGGGACACGACCCTACGAGCAGTACTTC. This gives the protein CSASDGTRPYEQYF.